These T cell receptor beta chains were read from a single sample in a study of blood T cells in healthy people across ages. MiXCR, run by TCRdb on the 5' RACE reads, gives a single entry per CDR3 protein. The sample yields more than 700,000 distinct CDR3 sequences, roughly 53% seen once. The sequenced sample was blood. Receptors were obtained from a man older than 75 in good health. The CDR3 runs from the conserved cysteine through the conserved F or W. D genes are given only for firm matches. The listing skips clone size in some rows; elsewhere it reads once, few, many or a size class.

j_gene | d_gene | abundance | v_gene | CDR3nt | CDR3aa
TRBJ2-5 | NA | NA | TRBV6-1 | TGTGCCAGCATCAACTCCGGCGTCGGGGAGCAGTACTTC | CASINSGVGEQYF
TRBJ2-5 | NA | few | TRBV7-2 | TGTGCCACCAGGCTGTCAGAGACCCAGTACTTC | CATRLSETQYF
TRBJ2-7 | TRBD1 | few | TRBV6-5 | TGTGCCAGCACCTCAGGGGGCCACGAGCAGTACTTC | CASTSGGHEQYF
TRBJ2-1 | NA | few | TRBV15 | TGTGCCACCAGCACGTTGAGACTGAACTCCTACAATGAGCAGTTCTTC | CATSTLRLNSYNEQFF
TRBJ2-7 | TRBD2 | NA | TRBV9 | TGTGCCAGCAGCGAAAGCGGGAGGGCCCTCGGCGAGCAGTACTTC | CASSESGRALGEQYF
TRBJ2-7 | NA | NA | TRBV9 | TGTGCCAGCAGCCCCTCGGCGGCTAGCTCCTACGAGCGGTACTTC | CASSPSAASSYERYF
TRBJ2-3 | NA | NA | TRBV7-9 | TGTGCCAGCAGCTCTTCCTGGACGGACCTAGAGCACAGATACGCGTATTTT | CASSSSWTDLEHRYAYF
TRBJ1-1 | TRBD1 | few | TRBV7-8 | TGTGCCAGCAGCCGGACAGGGCTGAACACTGAAGCTTTCTTT | CASSRTGLNTEAFF
TRBJ2-5 | TRBD1 | many | TRBV2 | TGTGCCAGCAGTGTGACAGGGGGCCCTAAGTACTTC | CASSVTGGPKYF
TRBJ2-1 | NA | once | TRBV7-2 | TGTGCCAGCAGCCACCGACAGGTGGCCCCTGAGCAGTTCTTC | CASSHRQVAPEQFF
TRBJ2-1 | TRBD1 | NA | TRBV12-3/TRBV12-4 | TGTGCCAGCACCGAACAGGGGGCGCGGGGCTACAATGAGCAGTTCTTC | CASTEQGARGYNEQFF
TRBJ1-1 | NA | once | TRBV3-1 | TGTGCCAGCAGCCGCGGGACCGGCGACACTGAAGCTTTCTTT | CASSRGTGDTEAFF
TRBJ2-7 | NA | NA | TRBV7-3 | TGTGCCAGCAGCCCCGGCGCAGCGGACCAAGAGATCCAGTACTTC | CASSPGAADQEIQYF
TRBJ2-3 | TRBD2 | NA | TRBV12-5 | TGTGCTAGTGGGACCTTTAAACTAGCGGGAGGGGACGTCAGATACGCGTATTTT | CASGTFKLAGGDVRYAYF
TRBJ2-1 | TRBD1 | NA | TRBV20-1 | TGCAGTGCTAAGACAGGGAAAGGAGCGGATGAGCAGTTCTTC | CSAKTGKGADEQFF
TRBJ1-1 | NA | few | TRBV9 | TGTGCCAGCACCGTGGGGTCTCATGAGGGGGGAAACACTGAAGCTTTCTTT | CASTVGSHEGGNTEAFF
TRBJ2-3 | TRBD2 | NA | TRBV6-2/TRBV6-3 | TGTGCCAGCAGTTACCTCCGGGAGGAGGTAGATACGCAGTATTTT | CASSYLREEVDTQYF
TRBJ2-7 | NA | few | TRBV6-5 | TGTGCCAGCAGCACCGGGACACCGGGCCCCTACGAGCAGTACTTC | CASSTGTPGPYEQYF
TRBJ2-3 | NA | many | TRBV29-1 | TGCAGCGTTGGGAAGCACACTAGCACAGATACGCAGTATTTT | CSVGKHTSTDTQYF
TRBJ2-1 | TRBD1 | NA | TRBV5-1 | TGCGCCAGCAGGGGACAGGGAAGGAATGAGCAGTTCTTC | CASRGQGRNEQFF
TRBJ2-7 | TRBD1 | NA | TRBV5-4 | TGTGCCAGCAGCCAGGGGACAGGACGATCTTACGAGCAGTACTTC | CASSQGTGRSYEQYF
TRBJ1-6 | NA | NA | TRBV28 | TGTGCCAGCAGTCCGCCTACTGGGGGGTCTAATTCACCCCTCCACTTT | CASSPPTGGSNSPLHF
TRBJ2-2 | TRBD1 | once | TRBV27 | TGTGCCAGCAGTTTGTGGGACAGGGCCACCGGGGAGCTGTTTTTT | CASSLWDRATGELFF
TRBJ2-1 | NA | once | TRBV27 | TGTGCCAGCAGCCTAGTTAGGCGAGACTACAACAATGAGCAGTTCTTC | CASSLVRRDYNNEQFF
TRBJ2-5 | NA | NA | TRBV29-1 | TGCAGCGTTGGTGAGGTTGGGGAGACCCAGTACTTC | CSVGEVGETQYF
TRBJ2-1 | NA | NA | TRBV5-1 | TGCGCCAGCAGCTCTGAGGGCCCTCCGGGTGAGCAGTTCTTC | CASSSEGPPGEQFF
TRBJ2-5 | TRBD1 | NA | TRBV5-1 | TGCGCCAGCAGCTTGGCCTTACAGGGGGCCTACCAAGAGACCCAGTACTTC | CASSLALQGAYQETQYF
TRBJ1-2 | NA | NA | TRBV12-3/TRBV12-4 | TGTGCCAGCAGTTTACAGGGACGGCAAGCTAACTATGGCTACACCTTC | CASSLQGRQANYGYTF
TRBJ2-1 | NA | NA | TRBV3-1 | TGTGCCAGCAGCCAAGCCAGCGGCGCCCAGACCCAGTTCTTC | CASSQASGAQTQFF
TRBJ2-7 | NA | NA | TRBV5-1 | TGCGCCAGCAGCTTGGTGGCAGCAGGAGGGTACGAGCAGTACTTC | CASSLVAAGGYEQYF
TRBJ1-1 | NA | NA | TRBV20-1 | TGCAGTGCTATAAGGGTCACTGAAGCTTTCTTT | CSAIRVTEAFF
TRBJ2-7 | TRBD1 | NA | TRBV6-2/TRBV6-3 | TGTGCCAGCAGTTATCTGGGACAGGGTAAGAACGAGCAGTACTTC | CASSYLGQGKNEQYF
TRBJ1-2 | NA | NA | TRBV6-6 | TGTGCCATGGGTGATAACTATGGCTACACCTTC | CAMGDNYGYTF
TRBJ2-1 | NA | NA | TRBV5-1 | TGCGCCAGCAGCTTGGGACTTGGGCTACAATATGAGCAGTTCTTC | CASSLGLGLQYEQFF
TRBJ2-4 | NA | few | TRBV21-1 | NA | CASSTTVGSGINIQYF
TRBJ1-2 | NA | few | TRBV7-2 | TGTGCCAGCAGCCTTGACAGAGTCACTAACTATGGCTACACCTTC | CASSLDRVTNYGYTF
TRBJ2-6 | NA | NA | TRBV7-9 | TGTGCCAGCAGCTTAGTAATGTCTTCTGGGGCCAACGTCCTGACTTTC | CASSLVMSSGANVLTF
TRBJ2-2 | NA | NA | TRBV10-2 | TGCGCCAGCAGTGAGGTTGCGGGGGAGCTGTTTTTT | CASSEVAGELFF
TRBJ2-1 | NA | NA | TRBV4-1 | TGCGCCAGCAGCCCCATAGGGGGGGCAACCTACAATGAGCAGTTCTTC | CASSPIGGATYNEQFF
TRBJ2-5 | NA | NA | TRBV5-1 | TGCGCCAGCAGCTTGGCGCACATCTCAGATACCCAGTACTTC | CASSLAHISDTQYF
TRBJ2-4 | TRBD1 | NA | TRBV4-2 | TGTGCCAGCAGCCAAACCGGGACAGGGGGGAACATTCAGTACTTC | CASSQTGTGGNIQYF
TRBJ1-2 | NA | NA | TRBV3-1 | TGTGCCAGCAGCCCCCCCCGGCAGGGTGGTGGCTACACCTTC | CASSPPRQGGGYTF
TRBJ2-2 | TRBD2 | few | TRBV18 | TGTGCCAGCTCGCCCGTAGCGGGAGTAAACACCGGGGAGCTGTTTTTT | CASSPVAGVNTGELFF